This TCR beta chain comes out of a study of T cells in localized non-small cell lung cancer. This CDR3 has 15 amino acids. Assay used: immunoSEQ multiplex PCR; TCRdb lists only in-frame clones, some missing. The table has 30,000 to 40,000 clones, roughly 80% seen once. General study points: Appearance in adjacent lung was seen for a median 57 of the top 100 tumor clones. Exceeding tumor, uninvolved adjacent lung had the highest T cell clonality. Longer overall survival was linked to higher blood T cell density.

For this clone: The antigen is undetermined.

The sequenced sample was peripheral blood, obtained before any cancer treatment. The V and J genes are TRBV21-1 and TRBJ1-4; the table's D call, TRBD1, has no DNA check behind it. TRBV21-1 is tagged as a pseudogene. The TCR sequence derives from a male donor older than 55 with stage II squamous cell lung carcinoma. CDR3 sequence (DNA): TGTGCCAGCAGCAAAACAGCTCTTTTTAATGAAAAACTGTTTTTT. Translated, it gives CASSKTALFNEKLFF.